One sample yielded the 22 T cell receptor beta chains listed below, sequenced in a study of cytomegalovirus exposure and HLA in healthy donors. PCR primers comprised 60 Vbeta and 13 Jbeta primers. Libraries were prepared by immunoSEQ multiplex PCR; TCRdb keeps only in-frame clonotypes and omits some of them. The table has fewer than 130,000 clones, roughly 69% seen once; the top ten hold around 4%. Sequenced material: PBMCs. These receptors all stem from a man aged 25-45 years in good health and CMV-seropositive.

The DNA for the CDR3 is TGCGCCAGCAGCTTTGGACAGGGGCTGAACGAGCAGTACTTC. Translating it yields CASSFGQGLNEQYF. The chain links TRBV5-1 to TRBJ2-7; 9 bases align to TRBD1. Germline CDR1 SGHRS, CDR2 YFSETQ. CDR3 length: 14 residues. Trimming removed 2 bases from V and 5 bases from J; junction bases left unmatched: 5.

V usage is TRBV5-1 and J usage is TRBJ2-3; 14 bases align to TRBD2. The germline V gene has CDR1 SGHRS and CDR2 YFSETQ. This CDR3 is 15 amino acids long. V dropped 5 bases and J dropped 6; count of bases not matched to a gene: 5. The CDR3: CASSPWTSGGDTQYF. The CDR3 region has the DNA TGCGCCAGCAGTCCATGGACTAGCGGGGGGGATACGCAGTATTTT. Full variable domain (missing parts from reference TRBV5-1 and TRBJ2-3): KAGVTQTPRYLIKTRGQQVTLSCSPISGHRSVSWYQQTPGQGLQFLFEYFSETQRNKGNFPGRFSGRQFSNSRSEMNVSTLELGDSALYLCASSPWTSGGDTQYFGPGTRLTVL.

This chain connects TRBV5-8 to TRBJ2-5; 14 nucleotides agree with TRBD2. Per the germline V gene, CDR1 is SGHTS and CDR2 is YDEGEE. This CDR3 comprises 17 residues. V gave up 3 bases and J gave up 2 bases; unmatched junction bases: 6. The CDR3 sequence is CASSYGTSGGRQETQYF. CDR3 in DNA: TGTGCCAGCAGCTACGGGACTAGCGGGGGAAGGCAAGAGACCCAGTACTTC.

CDR3 loop: CASSQYRTVEETQYF. Here the CDR3 DNA reads TGTGCCAGCTCACAATACAGGACGGTGGAAGAGACCCAGTACTTC. V usage is TRBV18 and J usage is TRBJ2-5, with D possibly TRBD1 on 5 matching bases. Deletions cut 4 bases from V and 3 bases from J, with 15 bases between. Per the germline V gene, CDR1 is KGHSH and CDR2 is LQKENI. CDR3 length: 15 residues.

This sequence joins TRBV7-9 and TRBJ2-3; 7 bases agree with TRBD2. V was pared by 6 bases and J by 5 bases, with 14 bases of the junction left unmatched. The CDR3 has 16 residues. Germline lookup yields CDR1 SEHNR and CDR2 FQNEAQ (reference sequence). The CDR3 region is CASRYGLRGGRDTQYF. CDR3 in DNA: TGTGCCAGCAGATACGGACTCCGGGGAGGGCGAGATACGCAGTATTTT.

V usage is TRBV27 and J usage is TRBJ2-7; TRBD2 is a possible D gene (6 bases). The CDR3 spans 13 residues. The V gene's germline CDR1 is MNHEY and CDR2 SMNVEV (reference sequence). With 6 bases removed from V and 3 bases from J, the gap between germline ends came to 12 bases. CDR3 in DNA: TGTGCCAGCAGCCGTTCGCGGGGCTACGAGCAGTACTTC. It yields the protein CASSRSRGYEQYF.

The sample holds a few counts of this clone. The rearrangement uses TRBV10-3 and TRBJ2-5; 12 bases map to TRBD1. V lost 4 bases to trimming and J lost 5 bases; unmatched junction nucleotides: 5. Germline V gene data show CDR1 as ENHRY and CDR2 as SYGVKD. This CDR3 has 15 residues. This CDR3 is CAISGGQGAIETQYF. The CDR3, as DNA: TGTGCCATCAGTGGGGGACAGGGGGCGATTGAGACCCAGTACTTC.

This chain links TRBV7-9 with TRBJ2-3, with a possible D match to TRBD1 (7 bases). Looked up from germline, CDR1 is SEHNR and CDR2 is FQNEAQ (reference sequence). The CDR3 is made up of 16 amino acids. V was cut by 2 bases and J by 3 bases, with 15 bases left in between. CDR3 loop: CASSLMQGGLTDTQYF. For the CDR3, the DNA is TGTGCCAGCAGCTTAATGCAGGGGGGCCTAACAGATACGCAGTATTTT.

The gene calls are TRBV14 and TRBJ1-1, with TRBD1 identical over 7 bases. The CDR3 covers 18 residues. V was pared by 4 bases and J by 5 bases, with 19 bases of the junction left unmatched. Germline values: CDR1 SGHDN, CDR2 FVKESK. CDR3 bases: TGTGCCAGCAGCCTCATGACAGGGCACGGTCCTACGGGAACTGAAGCTTTCTTT. Translation gives CASSLMTGHGPTGTEAFF. Based on the CDR3 plus reference TRBV14 and TRBJ1-1, the full variable domain is EAGVTQFPSHSVIEKGQTVTLRCDPISGHDNLYWYRRVMGKEIKFLLHFVKESKQDESGMPNNRFLAERTGGTYSTLKVQPAELEDSGVYFCASSLMTGHGPTGTEAFFGQGTRLTVV.

This chain joins TRBV10-3 and TRBJ1-6; tentatively, D is TRBD1 (5 bases). The CDR3 is 12 amino acids. Germline V lookup: CDR1 ENHRY, CDR2 SYGVKD. Trimming took 6 bases from V and 5 from J, leaving 5 bases between them. CDR3 loop: CAIRTDNSPLHF. The CDR3 nucleotides read TGTGCCATCAGGACAGATAATTCACCCCTCCACTTT.

This chain uses TRBV11-3 with TRBJ2-2; 8 positions match TRBD2. Trimming cost V 1 base and J 6 bases; bases outside gene matches: 1. The CDR3 is 14 amino acids. Germline-derived CDR1 and CDR2 are SGHNT and YENEEA. The CDR3 DNA reads TGTGCCAGCAGCTTAGCGGGGGGGGCCGGGGAGCTGTTTTTT. It encodes CASSLAGGAGELFF.

The CDR3 coding sequence is TGCGCCAGCAGTCGGCCATCGAACACCGGGGAGCTGTTTTTT. As protein: CASSRPSNTGELFF. J is TRBJ2-2 and V is TRBV23-1; no reliable D call. TRBV23-1 is labeled an ORF, and its function is uncertain. The CDR3 runs 14 residues. V lost 4 bases, J lost 0 bases, and 6 bases lay in between.

The count of this clone is one. The chain employs TRBV5-1 and TRBJ2-7; possible D gene TRBD1, 6 bases. Looked up from germline, CDR1 is SGHRS and CDR2 is YFSETQ. Trimming cost V 4 bases and J 1 base, with 9 bases left between them. The CDR3 covers 13 residues. CDR3 bases: TGCGCCAGCAGCCTGGGACATTCCTACGAGCAGTACTTC. Its protein is CASSLGHSYEQYF. Filled out from reference TRBV5-1 and TRBJ2-7, the complete variable domain reads KAGVTQTPRYLIKTRGQQVTLSCSPISGHRSVSWYQQTPGQGLQFLFEYFSETQRNKGNFPGRFSGRQFSNSRSEMNVSTLELGDSALYLCASSLGHSYEQYFGPGTRLTVT.

V usage is TRBV5-1 and J usage is TRBJ1-2, with D perhaps TRBD1 (6 bases). V lost 0 bases to trimming and J lost 8 bases, with 20 bases between them. The germline gives CDR1 SGHRS, CDR2 YFSETQ. The CDR3 loop spans 16 amino acids. The CDR3 DNA is TGCGCCAGCAGCTTGGTGGCCAGGGGACCTACCGGCGGCTACACCTTC. Encoded protein: CASSLVARGPTGGYTF.

This sequence joins TRBV5-6 and TRBJ1-1; TRBD1 aligns across 9 bases. Per the germline V gene, CDR1 is SGHDT and CDR2 is YYEEEE. The CDR3 is 15 amino acids. Germline trimming cut 3 bases from V and 0 bases from J; bases unmatched to any gene: 3. In DNA, the CDR3 is TGTGCCAGCAGCTCCAGACAGGGGGTGAACACTGAAGCTTTCTTT. It encodes CASSSRQGVNTEAFF.

The chain is built from TRBV4-2 and TRBJ1-5; no reliable D call. Germline V CDR1 and CDR2: LGHNA, YNFKEQ. The CDR3 is made up of 12 amino acids. V shed 5 bases and J shed 7 bases, with 9 bases lying between them. The CDR3: CASSSMGQPQHF. The CDR3 nucleotides read TGTGCCAGCAGCTCGATGGGCCAGCCCCAGCATTTT.

This sequence joins TRBV2 and TRBJ1-4; possible D gene TRBD1, 6 bases. The CDR3 sequence is 14 residues long. Germline V CDR1 and CDR2: SNHLY, FYNNEI. Trimming removed 4 bases at V and 7 bases at J, with 13 bases between. The CDR3 reads CASSAQGIREKLFF. The CDR3 bases are TGTGCCAGCAGTGCGCAGGGGATCCGTGAAAAACTGTTTTTT.

The CDR3 here is CAIGGGTDNSPLHF. The CDR3 DNA follows: TGTGCCATTGGGGGGGGGACGGATAATTCACCCCTCCACTTT. The rearrangement uses TRBV10-3 and TRBJ1-6, with D possibly matching TRBD1 (5 bases). CDR1 ENHRY and CDR2 SYGVKD come from the germline V gene. V was clipped by 9 bases and J by 5 bases, with 14 bases between them. CDR3 length: 14 residues.

For the CDR3, the DNA is TGTGCCAGCAGCCCTAGTGGGACAGTTGAGACTGAAGCTTTCTTT. Encoded protein: CASSPSGTVETEAFF. The chain couples TRBV9 to TRBJ1-1; 7 nucleotides line up with TRBD1. This CDR3 has 15 residues. J gave up 5 bases and V 4 bases, and 11 bases lay outside the gene matches. The germline V gene has CDR1 SGDLS and CDR2 YYNGEE. The complete variable domain, with remaining parts taken from reference TRBV9 and TRBJ1-1, reads DSGVTQTPKHLITATGQRVTLRCSPRSGDLSVYWYQQSLDQGLQFLIQYYNGEERAKGNILERFSAQQFPDLHSELNLSSLELGDSALYFCASSPSGTVETEAFFGQGTRLTVV.

The rearrangement links TRBV5-4 to TRBJ2-1; maybe TRBD1 (5 bases). Looked up from germline, CDR1 is SGHNT and CDR2 is YYREEE (reference sequence). The CDR3 consists of 15 residues. Trimming removed 5 bases at V and 0 bases at J, with 12 bases between. DNA for the CDR3: TGTGCCAGCAGAACATCAGGGCGCTCCTACAATGAGCAGTTCTTC. This sequence encodes CASRTSGRSYNEQFF.

In nucleotides, the CDR3 is TGCGCCAGCACGACTTTAGACGGTAGCAATCAGCCCCAGCATTTT. Protein product: CASTTLDGSNQPQHF. The chain couples TRBV23-1 to TRBJ1-5, with D uncertain. TRBV23-1 counts as an open reading frame of uncertain function. The CDR3 runs 15 residues. V dropped 7 bases and J dropped 0 bases, with 13 bases sitting between them.

The chain links TRBV6-1 to TRBJ2-3, with a possible D match to TRBD2 (6 bases). CDR1 is MNHNS and CDR2 is SASEGT in the germline V gene. The CDR3 is 14 amino acids. The germline V and J ends were trimmed by 4 bases and 1 base, with 9 bases remaining between them. The CDR3 DNA reads as TGTGCCAGCAGTGGCGGGGTTGGCACAGATACGCAGTATTTT. It translates to CASSGGVGTDTQYF.